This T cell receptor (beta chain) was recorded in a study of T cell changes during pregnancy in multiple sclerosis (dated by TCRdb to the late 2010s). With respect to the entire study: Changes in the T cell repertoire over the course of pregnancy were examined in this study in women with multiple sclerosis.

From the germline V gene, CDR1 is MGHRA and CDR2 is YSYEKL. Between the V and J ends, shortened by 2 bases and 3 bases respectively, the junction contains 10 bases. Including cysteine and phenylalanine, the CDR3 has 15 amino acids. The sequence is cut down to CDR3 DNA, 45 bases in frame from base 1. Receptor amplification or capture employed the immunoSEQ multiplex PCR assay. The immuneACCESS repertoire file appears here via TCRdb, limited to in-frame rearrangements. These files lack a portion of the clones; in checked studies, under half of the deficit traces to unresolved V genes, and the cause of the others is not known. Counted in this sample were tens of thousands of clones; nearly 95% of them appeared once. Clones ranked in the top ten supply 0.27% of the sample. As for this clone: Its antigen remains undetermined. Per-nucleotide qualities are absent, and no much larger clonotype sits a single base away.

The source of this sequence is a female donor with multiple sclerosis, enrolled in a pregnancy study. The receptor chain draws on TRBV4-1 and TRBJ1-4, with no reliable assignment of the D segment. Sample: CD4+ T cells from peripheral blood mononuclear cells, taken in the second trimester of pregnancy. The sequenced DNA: TGCGCCAGCAGCCAATTACAGTTTGCTAATGAAAAACTGTTTTTT. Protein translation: CASSQLQFANEKLFF.